One T cell receptor beta chain is described in this entry. Trimming pared 5 bases from V and 0 bases from J, leaving 11 bases between. This CDR3 spans 16 amino acids. Germline loops: CDR1 SGHVS, CDR2 FNYEAQ. This record comes from a study of T cells in Graves' hyperthyroidism and ophthalmopathy. Researchers amplified the TCR beta CDR3 regions from RNA transcripts. A set of HTBI primers served as the primers for a first-round RT-PCR of the TCR CDR3. TCRdb independently ran MiXCR on the multiplex PCR reads; one entry per CDR3 protein. In the table there are under 600,000 distinct CDR3 sequences, approximately 16% of which are singletons.

V gene TRBV7-6 combines with J gene TRBJ2-6, with D perhaps being TRBD1 or TRBD2 (5 bases each). What was sequenced was blood. The receptor comes from a woman between 40 and 50 years old with Graves' ophthalmopathy. The DNA of the CDR3 is TGTGCCAGCAGCCTCGGGACGACCTCTGGGGCCAACGTCCTGACTTTC. Translated, it gives CASSLGTTSGANVLTF.